This section outlines one TCR beta chain sequence together with its context. Authors' processing steps: Nucleated cell counts were estimated from reference gene primer amplification. Using immunoSEQ multiplex PCR, the repertoire was profiled, and TCRdb retains in-frame clones only, with some absent. V, J and clone size reflect that table, while D and trimming were determined from the DNA. Among around 55,000 clones listed, about 87% were seen once. These data originate in a study of blood T cell repertoires in COVID-19. Study-wide background: Acute and convalescent COVID-19 samples came from the United States, Italy and Spain.

V dropped 3 bases and J dropped 8; count of bases not matched to a gene: 20. The CDR3 runs 18 residues. The germline V gene has CDR1 SGDLS and CDR2 YYNGEE. The sequencing sample was made of peripheral blood. The chain employs TRBV9 and TRBJ1-2; 9 bases map to TRBD1. This clonotype was sampled from a man in his 60s with acute or convalescent COVID-19. The DNA of the CDR3 is TGTGCCAGCAGCGGAGAGGGAAATGGGGACAGGGTGGGGATAGGCTACACCTTC. It yields the protein CASSGEGNGDRVGIGYTF.